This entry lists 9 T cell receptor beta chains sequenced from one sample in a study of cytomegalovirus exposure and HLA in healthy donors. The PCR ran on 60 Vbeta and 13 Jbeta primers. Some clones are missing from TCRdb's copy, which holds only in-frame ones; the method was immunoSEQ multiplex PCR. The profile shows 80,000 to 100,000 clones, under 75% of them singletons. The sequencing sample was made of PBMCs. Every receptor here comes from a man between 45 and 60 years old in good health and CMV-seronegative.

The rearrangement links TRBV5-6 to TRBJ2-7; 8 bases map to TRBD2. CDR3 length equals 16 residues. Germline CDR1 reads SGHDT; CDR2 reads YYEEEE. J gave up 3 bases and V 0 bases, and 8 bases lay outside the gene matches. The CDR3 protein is CASSLAGGALNYEQYF. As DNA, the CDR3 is TGTGCCAGCAGCTTGGCCGGGGGGGCTCTCAACTACGAGCAGTACTTC.

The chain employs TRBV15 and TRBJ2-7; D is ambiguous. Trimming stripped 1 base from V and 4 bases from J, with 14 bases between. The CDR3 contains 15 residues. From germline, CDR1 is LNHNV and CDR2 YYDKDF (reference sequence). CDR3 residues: CATSRVRPDPYEQYF. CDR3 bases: TGTGCCACCAGCAGAGTGCGGCCGGATCCTTACGAGCAGTACTTC. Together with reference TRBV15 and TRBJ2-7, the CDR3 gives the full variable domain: DAMVIQNPRYQVTQFGKPVTLSCSQTLNHNVMYWYQQKSSQAPKLLFHYYDKDFNNEADTPDNFQSRRPNTSFCFLDIRSPGLGDTAMYLCATSRVRPDPYEQYFGPGTRLTVT.

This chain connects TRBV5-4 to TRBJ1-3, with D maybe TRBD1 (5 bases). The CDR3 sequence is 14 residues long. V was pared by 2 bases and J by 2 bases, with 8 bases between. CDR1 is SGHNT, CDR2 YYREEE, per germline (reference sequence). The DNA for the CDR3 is TGTGCCAGCAGCTTCGGGGGGGCTGGAAACACCATATATTTT. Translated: CASSFGGAGNTIYF.

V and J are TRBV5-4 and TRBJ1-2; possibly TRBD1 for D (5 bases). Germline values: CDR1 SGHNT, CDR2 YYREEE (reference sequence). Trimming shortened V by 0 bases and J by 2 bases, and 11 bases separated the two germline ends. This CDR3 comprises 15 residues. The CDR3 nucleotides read TGTGCCAGCAGCTTGGTTGACAGACTGAACTATGGCTACACCTTC. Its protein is CASSLVDRLNYGYTF.

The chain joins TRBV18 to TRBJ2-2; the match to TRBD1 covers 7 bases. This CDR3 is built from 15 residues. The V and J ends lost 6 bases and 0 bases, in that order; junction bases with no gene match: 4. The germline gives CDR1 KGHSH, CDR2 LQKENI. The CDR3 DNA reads TGTGCCAGCTCCCCTGGGACAGCGAACACCGGGGAGCTGTTTTTT. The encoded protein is CASSPGTANTGELFF.

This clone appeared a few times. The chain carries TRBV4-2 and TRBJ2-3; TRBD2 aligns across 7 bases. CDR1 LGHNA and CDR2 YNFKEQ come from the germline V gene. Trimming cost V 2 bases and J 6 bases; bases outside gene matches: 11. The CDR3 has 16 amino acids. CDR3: CASSQIVGGSSDTQYF. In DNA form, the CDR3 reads TGTGCCAGCAGCCAAATCGTGGGGGGGTCTAGTGATACGCAGTATTTT.

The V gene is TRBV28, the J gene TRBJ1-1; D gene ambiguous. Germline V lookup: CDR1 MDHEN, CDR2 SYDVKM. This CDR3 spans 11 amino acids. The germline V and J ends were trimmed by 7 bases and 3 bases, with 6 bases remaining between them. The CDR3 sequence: CASKEYTEAFF. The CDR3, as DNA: TGTGCCAGCAAGGAGTACACTGAAGCTTTCTTT.

CDR3: CASSELRGANEKLFF. The CDR3 DNA follows: TGCGCCAGCAGTGAGCTTCGGGGTGCGAATGAAAAACTGTTTTTT. V gene TRBV10-1 combines with J gene TRBJ1-4; D not certain. Germline V gene data show CDR1 as WNHNN and CDR2 as SYGVQD (reference sequence). V was trimmed by 2 bases and J by 5 bases, leaving 12 bases between them. This CDR3 comprises 15 residues.

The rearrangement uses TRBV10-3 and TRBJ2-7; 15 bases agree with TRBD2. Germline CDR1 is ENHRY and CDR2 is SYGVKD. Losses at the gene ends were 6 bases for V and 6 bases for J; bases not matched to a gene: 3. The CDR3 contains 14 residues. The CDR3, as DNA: TGTGCCATCAGACCGGGACTAGCGGGGGGCGAGCAGTACTTC. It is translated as CAIRPGLAGGEQYF.